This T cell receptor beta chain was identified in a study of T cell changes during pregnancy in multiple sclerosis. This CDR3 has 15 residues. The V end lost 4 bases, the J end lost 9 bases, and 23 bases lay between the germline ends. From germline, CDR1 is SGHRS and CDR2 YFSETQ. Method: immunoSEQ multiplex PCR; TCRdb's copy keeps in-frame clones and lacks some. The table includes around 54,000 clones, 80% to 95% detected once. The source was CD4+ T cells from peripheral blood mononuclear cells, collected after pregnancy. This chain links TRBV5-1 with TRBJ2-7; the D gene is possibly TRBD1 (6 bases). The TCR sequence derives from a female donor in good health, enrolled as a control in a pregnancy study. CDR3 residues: CASSVSGTRLFGQYF. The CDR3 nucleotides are TGCGCCAGCAGCGTCTCCGGGACACGGCTATTCGGGCAGTACTTC.